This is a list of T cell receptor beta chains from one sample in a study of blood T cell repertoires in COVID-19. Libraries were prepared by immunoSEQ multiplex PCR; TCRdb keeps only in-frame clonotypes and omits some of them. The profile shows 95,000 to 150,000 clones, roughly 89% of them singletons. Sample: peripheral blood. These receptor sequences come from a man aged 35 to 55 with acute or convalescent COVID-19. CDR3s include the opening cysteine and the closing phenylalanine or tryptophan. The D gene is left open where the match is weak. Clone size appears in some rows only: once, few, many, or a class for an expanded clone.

CDR3 protein: CATSDSSSGNTIYF
CDR3 DNA: TGTGCCACCAGTGACAGTTCCTCTGGAAACACCATATATTTT
J gene: TRBJ1-3
CDR3 length: 14
D gene: NA
V gene: TRBV24-1
clone size: NA

CDR3 protein: CASSLDRASGNTIYF
CDR3 DNA: TGTGCCAGCAGCTTGGACAGGGCCTCTGGAAACACCATATATTTT
J gene: TRBJ1-3
CDR3 length: 15
D gene: NA
V gene: TRBV5-4
clone size: NA

CDR3 protein: CASSRSGGEGEKLFF
CDR3 DNA: TGTGCCAGCTCTAGAAGCGGGGGCGAGGGAGAAAAACTGTTTTTT
J gene: TRBJ1-4
CDR3 length: 15
D gene: NA
V gene: TRBV18
clone size: NA

CDR3 protein: CASSPGQKNSPLHF
CDR3 DNA: TGTGCCAGCAGCCCGGGACAGAAGAATTCACCCCTCCACTTT
J gene: TRBJ1-6
CDR3 length: 14
D gene: TRBD1
V gene: TRBV7-8
clone size: NA

CDR3 protein: CASSLGLAIRNEQFF
CDR3 DNA: TGTGCCAGCAGCTTAGGACTAGCTATTCGGAATGAGCAGTTCTTC
J gene: TRBJ2-1
CDR3 length: 15
D gene: TRBD2
V gene: TRBV7-9
clone size: NA

CDR3 protein: CASRYQETQYF
CDR3 DNA: TGTGCCAGTCGGTACCAAGAGACCCAGTACTTC
J gene: TRBJ2-5
CDR3 length: 11
D gene: NA
V gene: TRBV19
clone size: NA

CDR3 protein: CAGERERTDTQYF
CDR3 DNA: TGTGCCGGGGAGCGGGAGAGGACAGATACGCAGTATTTT
J gene: TRBJ2-3
CDR3 length: 13
D gene: TRBD2
V gene: TRBV30
clone size: NA

CDR3 protein: CASSQGPTDTEAFF
CDR3 DNA: TGTGCCAGCTCACAGGGGCCCACAGACACTGAAGCTTTCTTT
J gene: TRBJ1-1
CDR3 length: 14
D gene: NA
V gene: TRBV18
clone size: few

CDR3 protein: CATSIYPGTDTDTQYF
CDR3 DNA: TGTGCCACCAGCATATACCCCGGGACAGACACAGATACGCAGTATTTT
J gene: TRBJ2-3
CDR3 length: 16
D gene: TRBD1
V gene: TRBV10-3
clone size: NA

CDR3 protein: CASSPGIDNQPQHF
CDR3 DNA: TGTGCCAGCTCACCCGGGATCGACAATCAGCCCCAGCATTTT
J gene: TRBJ1-5
CDR3 length: 14
D gene: NA
V gene: TRBV18
clone size: few

CDR3 protein: CASSDLSVQYF
CDR3 DNA: TGTGCCAGCAGTGATTTGAGTGTTCAGTACTTC
J gene: TRBJ2-4
CDR3 length: 11
D gene: NA
V gene: TRBV2
clone size: NA

CDR3 protein: CASSRDREETQYF
CDR3 DNA: TGTGCCAGTAGTAGGGACAGAGAAGAGACCCAGTACTTC
J gene: TRBJ2-5
CDR3 length: 13
D gene: TRBD1
V gene: TRBV19
clone size: NA

CDR3 protein: CASSHYSAQETQYF
CDR3 DNA: TGTGCCAGCAGCCACTACAGTGCCCAAGAGACCCAGTACTTC
J gene: TRBJ2-5
CDR3 length: 14
D gene: NA
V gene: TRBV14
clone size: NA

CDR3 protein: CASSQFTQRTEAFF
CDR3 DNA: TGTGCCAGCAGCCAATTTACCCAGCGCACTGAAGCTTTCTTT
J gene: TRBJ1-1
CDR3 length: 14
D gene: NA
V gene: TRBV7-9
clone size: once

CDR3 protein: CASSLVVAGGNTGELFF
CDR3 DNA: TGTGCCAGCAGCTTAGTCGTAGCGGGAGGAAACACCGGGGAGCTGTTTTTT
J gene: TRBJ2-2
CDR3 length: 17
D gene: TRBD2
V gene: TRBV7-6
clone size: NA

CDR3 protein: CASSLALAGGSTDTQYF
CDR3 DNA: TGTGCCAGCAGCTTAGCCTTAGCGGGGGGTAGCACAGATACGCAGTATTTT
J gene: TRBJ2-3
CDR3 length: 17
D gene: TRBD2
V gene: TRBV7-2
clone size: NA

CDR3 protein: CASSTPKTGGNYGYTF
CDR3 DNA: TGTGCCAGTAGTACGCCGAAGACAGGGGGCAACTATGGCTACACCTTC
J gene: TRBJ1-2
CDR3 length: 16
D gene: TRBD1
V gene: TRBV19
clone size: NA

CDR3 protein: CASTGGQYEQYF
CDR3 DNA: TGTGCCAGCACAGGGGGCCAGTACGAGCAGTACTTC
J gene: TRBJ2-7
CDR3 length: 12
D gene: TRBD1
V gene: TRBV2
clone size: NA

CDR3 protein: CASSRGTIYGYTF
CDR3 DNA: TGTGCCAGCAGCCGCGGGACCATCTATGGCTACACCTTC
J gene: TRBJ1-2
CDR3 length: 13
D gene: NA
V gene: TRBV3-1/TRBV3-2
clone size: NA

CDR3 protein: CASSQGNRDIRYNSPLHF
CDR3 DNA: TGTGCCAGCAGCCAAGGTAACAGGGATATTCGTTATAATTCACCCCTCCACTTT
J gene: TRBJ1-6
CDR3 length: 18
D gene: NA
V gene: TRBV4-2
clone size: many

CDR3 protein: CASSITGYEQYF
CDR3 DNA: TGTGCCAGCAGCATCACAGGCTACGAGCAGTACTTC
J gene: TRBJ2-7
CDR3 length: 12
D gene: NA
V gene: TRBV7-9
clone size: NA

CDR3 protein: CASSLQPGQEEKLFF
CDR3 DNA: TGCGCCAGCAGCTTACAGCCGGGACAGGAAGAAAAACTGTTTTTT
J gene: TRBJ1-4
CDR3 length: 15
D gene: TRBD1
V gene: TRBV5-1
clone size: NA

CDR3 protein: CASSPQGPRGAQHF
CDR3 DNA: TGTGCCAGCAGTCCCCAGGGCCCCCGGGGGGCCCAGCATTTT
J gene: TRBJ1-5
CDR3 length: 14
D gene: NA
V gene: TRBV6-2/TRBV6-3
clone size: NA

CDR3 protein: CAWRPLASGTSPPYF
CDR3 DNA: TGTGCCTGGAGGCCCCTCGCGTCCGGGACTAGCCCACCTTACTTC
J gene: TRBJ2-4
CDR3 length: 15
D gene: TRBD2
V gene: TRBV30
clone size: NA

CDR3 protein: CSVEPLLGGITDTQYF
CDR3 DNA: TGCAGCGTTGAACCCCTTCTGGGGGGAATTACAGATACGCAGTATTTT
J gene: TRBJ2-3
CDR3 length: 16
D gene: NA
V gene: TRBV29-1
clone size: once

CDR3 protein: CAIGRQAGTAPSNEQFF
CDR3 DNA: TGTGCCATCGGTCGCCAGGCCGGGACTGCGCCCTCAAATGAGCAGTTCTTC
J gene: TRBJ2-1
CDR3 length: 17
D gene: NA
V gene: TRBV10-3
clone size: NA

CDR3 protein: CASRPTSGSLDTQYF
CDR3 DNA: TGCGCCAGCCGTCCGACTAGCGGGAGCTTAGATACGCAGTATTTT
J gene: TRBJ2-3
CDR3 length: 15
D gene: TRBD2
V gene: TRBV5-1
clone size: few

CDR3 protein: CASSPTGTGGYTF
CDR3 DNA: TGTGCCAGCAGCCCCACAGGGACAGGGGGCTACACCTTC
J gene: TRBJ1-2
CDR3 length: 13
D gene: TRBD1
V gene: TRBV7-2
clone size: NA

CDR3 protein: CASSRWTGGIEQYF
CDR3 DNA: TGTGCCAGCAGCCGATGGACAGGGGGCATCGAGCAGTACTTC
J gene: TRBJ2-7
CDR3 length: 14
D gene: TRBD1
V gene: TRBV3-1/TRBV3-2
clone size: NA

CDR3 protein: CATSGGTGDYEQYF
CDR3 DNA: TGTGCCACCAGTGGCGGGACAGGGGATTACGAGCAGTACTTC
J gene: TRBJ2-7
CDR3 length: 14
D gene: TRBD1
V gene: TRBV24-1
clone size: NA

CDR3 protein: CASSIQGWNSPLHF
CDR3 DNA: TGTGCCAGTAGTATCCAGGGGTGGAATTCACCCCTCCACTTT
J gene: TRBJ1-6
CDR3 length: 14
D gene: NA
V gene: TRBV19
clone size: NA

CDR3 protein: CASSPRGGAQPQHF
CDR3 DNA: TGTGCCAGCAGTCCCCGCGGGGGGGCTCAGCCCCAGCATTTT
J gene: TRBJ1-5
CDR3 length: 14
D gene: NA
V gene: TRBV6-2/TRBV6-3
clone size: once

CDR3 protein: CASSSSGNERFF
CDR3 DNA: TGCGCCAGCAGCAGTAGCGGGAACGAGAGGTTCTTC
J gene: TRBJ2-1
CDR3 length: 12
D gene: TRBD2
V gene: TRBV5-1
clone size: NA

CDR3 protein: CASSFTGEKLFF
CDR3 DNA: TGTGCCAGCAGTTTCACGGGGGAAAAACTGTTTTTT
J gene: TRBJ1-4
CDR3 length: 12
D gene: NA
V gene: TRBV12-3/TRBV12-4
clone size: NA

CDR3 protein: CASTAGGGGYTF
CDR3 DNA: TGTGCCAGCACCGCGGGAGGGGGTGGCTACACCTTC
J gene: TRBJ1-2
CDR3 length: 12
D gene: NA
V gene: TRBV6-6
clone size: once

CDR3 protein: CAWTKGAAYNEQFF
CDR3 DNA: TGTGCCTGGACGAAGGGGGCGGCCTACAATGAGCAGTTCTTC
J gene: TRBJ2-1
CDR3 length: 14
D gene: TRBD1
V gene: TRBV30
clone size: NA

CDR3 protein: CASSFDGGAGTEAFF
CDR3 DNA: TGTGCCAGCAGCTTTGATGGGGGCGCCGGCACTGAAGCTTTCTTT
J gene: TRBJ1-1
CDR3 length: 15
D gene: NA
V gene: TRBV7-2
clone size: few

CDR3 protein: CASSFTRNTEAFF
CDR3 DNA: TGTGCCAGCAGCTTCACAAGGAACACTGAAGCTTTCTTT
J gene: TRBJ1-1
CDR3 length: 13
D gene: NA
V gene: TRBV5-8
clone size: NA

CDR3 protein: CASGLAGGRETQYF
CDR3 DNA: TGCGCCAGCGGCCTAGCGGGAGGGCGGGAGACCCAGTACTTC
J gene: TRBJ2-5
CDR3 length: 14
D gene: TRBD2
V gene: TRBV10-2
clone size: once

CDR3 protein: CASSDRGPATEAFF
CDR3 DNA: TGTGCCAGCAGCGATAGGGGGCCGGCCACTGAAGCTTTCTTT
J gene: TRBJ1-1
CDR3 length: 14
D gene: TRBD1
V gene: TRBV3-1/TRBV3-2
clone size: NA

CDR3 protein: CAWSELGGNTEAFF
CDR3 DNA: TGTGCCTGGAGTGAACTAGGGGGAAACACTGAAGCTTTCTTT
J gene: TRBJ1-1
CDR3 length: 14
D gene: NA
V gene: TRBV30
clone size: NA

CDR3 protein: CASSAETGSDGYTF
CDR3 DNA: TGTGCCAGTAGTGCCGAGACAGGCTCAGATGGCTACACCTTC
J gene: TRBJ1-2
CDR3 length: 14
D gene: NA
V gene: TRBV19
clone size: NA

CDR3 protein: CASSQSFDGGTNYGYTF
CDR3 DNA: TGCGCCAGCAGTCAATCATTCGACGGAGGGACTAACTATGGCTACACCTTC
J gene: TRBJ1-2
CDR3 length: 17
D gene: NA
V gene: TRBV23-1
clone size: NA